Shown below are 25 T cell receptor beta chains from a single sample sequenced in a study of blood T cell repertoires in COVID-19. Measured with immunoSEQ multiplex PCR; TCRdb has only the in-frame clones, and not every one. The repertoire holds about 260,000 clones, with about 88% as singletons. What was sequenced was PBMCs or T cells enriched from blood (not recorded which). These receptors came from a man younger than 45 with acute COVID-19.

The chain uses TRBV2 and TRBJ2-3; TRBD1 matches at 7 bases. The CDR3 totals 16 residues. Germline assignment: CDR1 SNHLY and CDR2 FYNNEI. V shed 8 bases and J 3 bases; nucleotides not matched to a gene: 14. The DNA for the CDR3 is TGTGCCAGCGGAGCTCTAGACAGGGTCACGACAGATACGCAGTATTTT. Its translation is CASGALDRVTTDTQYF.

This clone was recorded a few times. This chain connects TRBV2 to TRBJ2-2; D unclear. Trimming took off 11 bases at V and 7 bases at J, with 17 bases between the two ends. CDR3 length: 13 residues. From germline, CDR1 is SNHLY and CDR2 FYNNEI. The CDR3 DNA is TGTGCCGGAAGTCGTCAGGATGACGGGGAGCTGTTTTTT. It specifies CAGSRQDDGELFF.

This clone was found a few times. The sample holds other DNA sequences that translate to the same CDR3. The chain has TRBV18 and TRBJ1-2; D might be TRBD1 (6 bases). Per the germline V gene, CDR1 is KGHSH and CDR2 is LQKENI. V lost 0 bases, J lost 5 bases, and 10 bases lay in between. This CDR3 spans 14 amino acids. In DNA form, the CDR3 reads TGTGCCAGCTCACCACCCCAGGGGAGATATGGCTACACCTTC. Its protein is CASSPPQGRYGYTF.

This chain joins TRBV18 and TRBJ2-6, with D maybe TRBD2 (5 bases). The CDR3 has 16 amino acids. Per the germline V gene, CDR1 is KGHSH and CDR2 is LQKENI. V was cut by 4 bases and J by 3 bases, with 13 bases left in between. CDR3 coding DNA: TGTGCCAGCTCACACCTGGTCGGGGATGGGGCCAACGTCCTGACTTTC. It yields the protein CASSHLVGDGANVLTF.

The chain carries TRBV5-6 and TRBJ1-3; D unresolved. V dropped 7 bases and J dropped 2 bases, with 16 bases sitting between them. The germline CDR1 and CDR2 sequences are SGHDT and YYEEEE. There are 15 residues in the CDR3. CDR3 residues: CASQRDHATGNTIYF. CDR3 in DNA: TGTGCCAGCCAACGCGATCACGCAACTGGAAACACCATATATTTT.

V usage is TRBV4-2 and J usage is TRBJ1-4; 10 nucleotides align to TRBD1. The CDR3 has 16 residues. The V gene's germline CDR1 is LGHNA and CDR2 YNFKEQ. The V segment lost 4 bases and the J segment 6 bases; nucleotides outside the gene matches: 8. The CDR3: CASSLHDRGRDEKLFF. CDR3 DNA sequence: TGTGCCAGCAGCCTTCATGACAGGGGGCGAGATGAAAAACTGTTTTTT.

The V and J genes are TRBV10-1 and TRBJ1-4; unclear D gene. The CDR3 spans 13 residues. Trimming shortened V by 0 bases and J by 13 bases, and 12 bases separated the two germline ends. Per germline, CDR1 WNHNN and CDR2 SYGVQD (reference sequence). The CDR3 region is CASSESPPGRLFF. The CDR3, as DNA: TGCGCCAGCAGTGAGTCACCACCTGGTAGACTGTTTTTT.

This clone was seen just once. The V call is TRBV4-1, the J call TRBJ2-5; 9 nucleotides match TRBD1. J gave up 4 bases and V 2 bases, and 2 bases lay outside the gene matches. The germline CDR1 and CDR2 sequences are MGHRA and YSYEKL. This CDR3 has 14 amino acids. The CDR3 nucleotides read TGCGCCAGCAGCCAACCGACAGGGGGAGAGACCCAGTACTTC. The encoded protein is CASSQPTGGETQYF.

CDR3 bases: TGTGCCAGTAGTCCAGAAACAGGGGGCCGGGGATCTGGCTACACCTTC. Its translation: CASSPETGGRGSGYTF. The rearrangement joins TRBV19 to TRBJ1-2, with 9 bases fitting TRBD1. The CDR3 length is 16 residues. Germline values: CDR1 LNHDA, CDR2 SQIVND (reference sequence). V trimming: 5 bases; J trimming: 7 bases; junction bases outside the gene matches: 14. Using reference TRBV19 and TRBJ1-2 for the parts outside the CDR3, the full variable domain is DGGITQSPKYLFRKEGQNVTLSCEQNLNHDAMYWYRQDPGQGLRLIYYSQIVNDFQKGDIAEGYSVSREKKESFPLTVTSAQKNPTAFYLCASSPETGGRGSGYTFGSGTRLTVV.

This chain joins TRBV5-4 and TRBJ1-1, with D perhaps matching TRBD1 (6 bases). V was clipped by 0 bases and J by 5 bases, with 17 bases between them. The CDR3 is made up of 16 amino acids. Germline V lookup: CDR1 SGHNT, CDR2 YYREEE (reference sequence). The CDR3 is CASSLALGGGGTEAFF. CDR3 coding DNA: TGTGCCAGCAGCTTGGCCCTCGGGGGAGGGGGAACTGAAGCTTTCTTT.

J is TRBJ2-5 and V is TRBV10-1, with TRBD1 identical over 9 bases. J was trimmed by 9 bases and V by 4 bases; bases with no gene match: 9. This CDR3 has 14 amino acids. Germline V lookup: CDR1 WNHNN, CDR2 SYGVQD (reference sequence). The CDR3 sequence: CASSVRDRAGSQYF. CDR3 DNA sequence: TGCGCCAGCAGTGTGCGGGACAGGGCCGGGTCCCAGTACTTC.

This chain links TRBV28 with TRBJ2-5, with 11 bases fitting TRBD1. V trimming: 8 bases; J trimming: 6 bases; junction bases outside the gene matches: 14. CDR1 and CDR2 (germline): MDHEN, SYDVKM. The CDR3 has 16 amino acids. CDR3 in amino acids: CASGSAGTGGGKTQYF. CDR3 coding DNA: TGTGCCAGCGGTTCCGCCGGGACAGGGGGAGGCAAGACCCAGTACTTC.

This clone was picked up one time. The V and J genes are TRBV24-1 and TRBJ2-3; the match to TRBD2 covers 11 bases. Germline loops: CDR1 KGHDR, CDR2 SFDVKD. This CDR3 has 16 amino acids. Losses at the gene ends were 4 bases for V and 3 bases for J; bases not matched to a gene: 5. CDR3: CATSDPTSGRTDTQYF. The CDR3 nucleotides are TGTGCCACCAGTGACCCCACTAGCGGGAGAACAGATACGCAGTATTTT.

The J gene is TRBJ1-4, the V gene TRBV28; the D gene is possibly TRBD1 (5 bases). Germline CDR1 is MDHEN and CDR2 is SYDVKM. The CDR3 totals 14 residues. V was clipped by 7 bases and J by 8 bases, with 17 bases between them. The chain's CDR3 is CASNSGMLHEKLFF. The CDR3 nucleotides are TGTGCCAGCAATTCAGGGATGCTACACGAAAAACTGTTTTTT.

The chain recombines TRBV12-3 or TRBV12-4 with TRBJ1-2; 7 nucleotides match TRBD1. V trimming: 8 bases; J trimming: 4 bases; junction bases outside the gene matches: 4. This CDR3 region has 12 residues. The CDR3 spells CASATGAYGYTF. CDR3 nucleotides: TGTGCCAGCGCTACAGGGGCCTATGGCTACACCTTC.

The chain joins TRBV2 to TRBJ2-7, with a possible D match to TRBD1 (6 bases). V dropped 8 bases and J dropped 3 bases, with 17 bases sitting between them. Per germline, CDR1 SNHLY and CDR2 FYNNEI. This CDR3 comprises 14 residues. CDR3 nucleotide sequence: TGTGCCAGCCGTCCCAGGGGACACAGCTACGAGCAGTACGTC. The encoded protein is CASRPRGHSYEQYV.

The chain carries TRBV5-5 and TRBJ2-4, with 8 bases lining up with TRBD1. The CDR3 has 12 residues. The V gene's germline CDR1 is SGHKS and CDR2 YYEKEE (reference sequence). Losses at the gene ends were 6 bases for V and 7 bases for J; bases not matched to a gene: 3. CDR3 DNA sequence: TGTGCCAGCACTTACAGGGGGAACATTCAGTACTTC. Amino acid sequence: CASTYRGNIQYF.

This chain joins TRBV11-2 and TRBJ2-1; TRBD1 aligns across 8 bases. J was trimmed by 5 bases and V by 5 bases; bases with no gene match: 11. CDR3 length equals 16 residues. Germline V CDR1 and CDR2: SGHAT, FQNNGV. The CDR3 here is CASSPLAGQGNNEQFF. For the CDR3, the DNA is TGTGCCAGCAGCCCCCTCGCCGGACAGGGCAACAATGAGCAGTTCTTC.

This chain links TRBV30 with TRBJ2-3; D perhaps matches TRBD2 (5 bases). CDR3 length equals 15 residues. Germline CDR1 reads GTSNPN; CDR2 reads SVGIG (reference sequence). Trimming removed 0 bases from V and 4 bases from J, with 14 bases in between. The CDR3 DNA reads TGTGCCTGGAGTGTAGGGATCCAGAGGGCAGATACGCAGTATTTT. Translated: CAWSVGIQRADTQYF.

Turning to this clone: The junction and the germline gene differ at one end; a read error may be behind it. The V and J genes are TRBV5-1 and TRBJ2-6; D possibly corresponds to TRBD1 (6 bases). CDR1 is SGHRS and CDR2 is YFSETQ in the germline V gene. The CDR3 contains 18 residues. The CDR3 is CASSLDGGPIFGANVLTF. CDR3 bases: TGTGCCAGCAGCTTGGATGGGGGCCCGATCTTTGGGGCCAACGTCCTGACTTTC.

The gene calls are TRBV18 and TRBJ1-1, with a possible D match to TRBD1 (6 bases). Trimming left V 2 bases short and J 10 bases short, with 11 bases between. The CDR3 runs to 12 residues. Germline V gene sequence: CDR1 KGHSH, CDR2 LQKENI. The CDR3: CASSPGGAIAFF. The CDR3 DNA sequence: TGTGCCAGCTCACCAGGGGGCGCGATAGCTTTCTTT.

In its sample, this clone was seen once. The chain links TRBV18 to TRBJ2-7, with TRBD2 matching 14 bases. CDR3 size: 15 residues. Losses at the gene ends were 4 bases for V and 6 bases for J; bases not matched to a gene: 5. CDR1 and CDR2 (germline): KGHSH, LQKENI. CDR3 region: CASSQGLAGVSEQYV. In DNA form, the CDR3 reads TGTGCCAGCTCACAGGGACTAGCGGGAGTGTCCGAGCAGTACGTC.

The chain employs TRBV7-2 and TRBJ1-1; no clear D. V was trimmed by 2 bases and J by 3 bases, leaving 10 bases between them. The CDR3 is 14 residues long. Per the germline V gene, CDR1 is SGHTA and CDR2 is FQGNSA. CDR3 sequence: CASSLRRLDTEAFF. In nucleotides, the CDR3 is TGTGCCAGCAGCTTAAGGAGGCTGGACACTGAAGCTTTCTTT.

J is TRBJ2-2 and V is TRBV6-7; the D is unclear. TRBV6-7 is classed as an ORF, of uncertain function. This CDR3 has 16 residues. V lost 0 bases, J lost 3 bases, and 11 bases lay in between. The CDR3 nucleotides read TGTGCCAGCAGTTACTCATTCCCGGGTTACACCGGGGAGCTGTTTTTT. Translating it yields CASSYSFPGYTGELFF.

The chain combines TRBV2 with TRBJ1-1; weak D call: TRBD1 (5 bases). Germline V gene data show CDR1 as SNHLY and CDR2 as FYNNEI. The CDR3 extends over 10 amino acids. V gave up 8 bases and J gave up 5 bases, with 6 bases separating them. CDR3: CASRGTEAFF. The CDR3 DNA is TGTGCCAGCCGGGGGACTGAAGCTTTCTTT.